This TCR beta chain was sequenced in a study of early T cells in non-severe SARS-CoV-2 infection. Study at large: The input, bulk RNA from unsorted whole blood, was sequenced, and chains were unpaired. Findings and limits, study-wide: In VDJdb matching, anti-spike CD8 responses were favored while private and CD4 specificities went missing.

The TCR library protocol was used to attach unique molecular identifiers. These identifiers were attached to individual cDNA molecules. One entry per CDR3 protein results from TCRdb running MiXCR on the 5' RACE reads. This sample yields fewer than 85,000 distinct CDR3 sequences, of which approximately 13% are seen a single time; 0.95% to 1.5% belongs to the top ten. V was trimmed by 5 bases and J by 3 bases, leaving 11 bases between them. From germline, CDR1 is PRHDT and CDR2 FYEKMQ (reference sequence). The length of the CDR3 is 15 residues. Note on this clonotype: Its antigen is undetermined.

The chain carries TRBV13 and TRBJ2-6; the D is unclear. This TCR was recovered from an adult who was a healthcare worker with PCR-confirmed SARS-CoV-2 infection or an uninfected control (not recorded which). Sequencing was carried out using whole blood. CDR3 nucleotide sequence: TGTGCCAGCAGCCCACCCCCCATTGGGGCCAACGTCCTGACTTTC. It encodes CASSPPPIGANVLTF.